This T cell receptor (beta chain) was retrieved from a study of neurological immune-mediated disorders. Unsorted libraries were prepared from 2 million PBMCs held at -80 C. Findings and caveats of the study: The most TCR clonal expansion was seen in HTLV-1-associated myelopathy, whereas the least was seen in multiple sclerosis, below the level in healthy controls. No clinical or MRI feature was associated with the multiple sclerosis repertoire cluster.

This clonotype has a handful of counts. Its antigen is currently unknown. 5'RACE employing 10-nucleotide random UMIs yielded the cDNA. In TCRdb, the 5' RACE reads were re-called with MiXCR into one record per CDR3 protein. The sample consists of tens of thousands of distinct CDR3 sequences, 2% to 3% of them appearing once. Sequences were obtained from PBMCs. The origin of this receptor is a woman in her twenties or thirties with multiple sclerosis.

This CDR3 reads CATSLGTGDTTEAFF. The CDR3 DNA reads as TGTGCCACCAGCTTAGGGACAGGAGACACCACTGAAGCTTTCTTT. The V call is TRBV24-1, the J call TRBJ1-1; 8 nucleotides agree with TRBD1. Unmatched junction bases numbered 10, after V lost 7 bases and J lost 4 bases. The V gene's germline CDR1 is KGHDR and CDR2 SFDVKD. This CDR3 spans 15 amino acids.